These 24 T cell receptor beta chains were sequenced from one sample in a study of blood T cell repertoires in COVID-19. Generated by immunoSEQ multiplex PCR, the TCRdb table keeps only in-frame clones and is missing some. This sample carries 360,000 or so clones, about 90% of them seen once, and the ten largest clones take 2.5% to 3%. Sample: PBMCs or T cells enriched from blood (not recorded which). The source is a woman in her twenties or thirties who had recovered from COVID-19.

This clone has more than one count but fewer than ten. This chain links TRBV2 with TRBJ1-1; TRBD1 might be the D (5 bases). V gave up 4 bases and J gave up 1 base, with 7 bases separating them. The CDR3 runs to 13 residues. Germline V CDR1 and CDR2: SNHLY, FYNNEI. CDR3 nucleotides: TGTGCCAGCAGTGGACAGAGGAACACTGAAGCTTTCTTT. This codes for CASSGQRNTEAFF.

The V gene is TRBV9, the J gene TRBJ2-3, with TRBD2 matching over 7 bases. Germline CDR1 and CDR2: SGDLS and YYNGEE. V was pared by 0 bases and J by 5 bases, with 3 bases of the junction left unmatched. The CDR3 is made up of 14 amino acids. This chain's CDR3 is CASSVELAIDTQYF. Written as DNA, the CDR3 is TGTGCCAGCAGCGTAGAACTAGCGATAGATACGCAGTATTTT. The full variable domain, completed using reference TRBV9 and TRBJ2-3, is DSGVTQTPKHLITATGQRVTLRCSPRSGDLSVYWYQQSLDQGLQFLIQYYNGEERAKGNILERFSAQQFPDLHSELNLSSLELGDSALYFCASSVELAIDTQYFGPGTRLTVL.

The J gene is TRBJ1-2, the V gene TRBV5-1; no reliable D call. Germline values: CDR1 SGHRS, CDR2 YFSETQ. This CDR3 region has 16 residues. Trimming shortened V by 0 bases and J by 2 bases, and 14 bases separated the two germline ends. The CDR3 is CASSLALAELNYGYTF. The CDR3 DNA is TGCGCCAGCAGCTTGGCCCTGGCGGAACTCAACTATGGCTACACCTTC.

CDR3 region: CASSPPTGGYTEAFF. The CDR3 coding sequence is TGTGCCAGCTCACCACCGACAGGGGGCTACACTGAAGCTTTCTTT. The chain uses TRBV18 and TRBJ1-1, with 10 bases fitting TRBD1. Unmatched junction bases numbered 1, after V lost 0 bases and J lost 3 bases. Looked up from germline, CDR1 is KGHSH and CDR2 is LQKENI. This CDR3 comprises 15 residues.

CDR3 sequence reads: CASRTAGTGRTEAFF. In nucleotides, the CDR3 is TGTGCCAGCAGGACGGCCGGGACAGGGAGGACTGAAGCTTTCTTT. The rearrangement joins TRBV6-5 to TRBJ1-1; 9 bases are a match to TRBD1. The germline V gene encodes CDR1 MNHEY and CDR2 SVGAGI. CDR3 length: 15 amino acids. Trimming cost V 6 bases and J 5 bases; bases outside gene matches: 10.

The gene calls are TRBV19 and TRBJ1-1; TRBD1 matches at 9 bases. Germline-derived CDR1 and CDR2 are LNHDA and SQIVND (reference sequence). This CDR3 comprises 15 residues. V dropped 5 bases and J dropped 1; count of bases not matched to a gene: 5. The CDR3 DNA follows: TGTGCCAGTAGTGAACAGGGGGCCTGGAACACTGAAGCTTTCTTT. This codes for CASSEQGAWNTEAFF.

The chain joins TRBV28 to TRBJ2-5; 7 positions agree with TRBD2. The CDR3 loop spans 15 amino acids. V lost 4 bases, J lost 4 bases, and 9 bases stayed unmatched. Germline V gene lookup returns CDR1 MDHEN and CDR2 SYDVKM. CDR3 sequence: CASSSSPGGRETQYF. In nucleotides, the CDR3 is TGTGCCAGCAGTTCCTCCCCGGGGGGTAGAGAGACCCAGTACTTC.

The V gene is TRBV12-3 or TRBV12-4, the J gene TRBJ1-4; perhaps TRBD1 as D (5 bases). CDR3 length: 12 residues. Deletions cut 2 bases from V and 10 bases from J, with 8 bases between. This chain's CDR3 is CASSLNRRKLFF. In nucleotides, the CDR3 is TGTGCCAGCAGTTTAAACAGGCGAAAACTGTTTTTT.

The chain combines TRBV15 with TRBJ2-3; maybe TRBD2 (6 bases). This CDR3 is 16 amino acids long. The V and J ends lost 3 bases and 0 bases respectively, with 13 bases between them. Germline CDR1 reads LNHNV; CDR2 reads YYDKDF (reference sequence). The CDR3 DNA reads TGTGCCACCAGCAGTCACCGGGGAGGTAGCACAGATACGCAGTATTTT. Its protein is CATSSHRGGSTDTQYF.

With respect to this clone: In the same sample, other DNA sequences code for this CDR3. V is TRBV5-6 and J is TRBJ2-5, with TRBD2 identical over 10 bases. The CDR3 contains 15 residues. The V and J ends lost 0 bases and 5 bases, in that order; junction bases with no gene match: 4. Per the germline V gene, CDR1 is SGHDT and CDR2 is YYEEEE. The CDR3 loop is CASSLVAGGRETQYF. The CDR3 DNA reads as TGTGCCAGCAGCTTGGTAGCGGGAGGCAGGGAGACCCAGTACTTC. The whole variable domain, filled in from reference TRBV5-6 and TRBJ2-5, reads DAGVTQSPTHLIKTRGQQVTLRCSPKSGHDTVSWYQQALGQGPQFIFQYYEEEERQRGNFPDRFSGHQFPNYSSELNVNALLLGDSALYLCASSLVAGGRETQYFGPGTRLLVL.

V is TRBV28 and J is TRBJ2-5; D is perhaps TRBD1 (6 bases). In germline, CDR1 is MDHEN, CDR2 SYDVKM. Trimming stripped 10 bases from V and 4 bases from J, with 22 bases between. The CDR3 contains 15 residues. The CDR3 reads CATQTPSTGGETQYF. CDR3 bases: TGTGCCACCCAAACCCCATCGACAGGAGGAGAGACCCAGTACTTC.

The table lists this clone with a few counts. V and J are TRBV14 and TRBJ2-1, with 9 bases that match TRBD2. CDR3 length: 16 residues. Germline V lookup: CDR1 SGHDN, CDR2 FVKESK. Germline trimming cut 1 base from V and 10 bases from J; bases unmatched to any gene: 11. DNA of the CDR3: TGTGCCAGCAGCCAAGCTCCGGCGGGAGGGCCTAGAGAGCAGTTCTTC. Its protein product is CASSQAPAGGPREQFF.

The chain combines TRBV28 with TRBJ2-1; TRBD2 matches 11 bases. The CDR3 extends over 15 amino acids. CDR1 and CDR2 from the germline V gene are MDHEN and SYDVKM. Unmatched junction bases numbered 10, after V lost 11 bases and J lost 4 bases. The CDR3 nucleotides are TGTGCCTACGGACCGGCTAGCGGGGGGTACAATGAGCAGTTCTTC. It specifies CAYGPASGGYNEQFF.

In its sample, this clone was seen once. This chain joins TRBV19 and TRBJ1-5; 9 positions match TRBD1. The CDR3 consists of 15 residues. Looked up from germline, CDR1 is LNHDA and CDR2 is SQIVND (reference sequence). V gave up 6 bases and J gave up 7 bases; unmatched junction bases: 10. CDR3 nucleotides: TGTGCCAGTAGCGCCGGGACAGGGTCTGGGCAGCCCCAGCATTTT. It translates to CASSAGTGSGQPQHF.

The chain joins TRBV6-4 to TRBJ2-3, with 8 bases that match TRBD2. Germline V lookup: CDR1 MRHNA, CDR2 SNTAGT. The CDR3 covers 14 residues. Trimming at V came to 8 bases and at J to 3 bases, leaving 7 bases not matched to a gene. This CDR3 reads CASPGGGLTDTQYF. The CDR3 DNA follows: TGTGCCAGCCCCGGGGGGGGGCTGACAGATACGCAGTATTTT.

The chain carries TRBV5-8 and TRBJ1-5, with D maybe TRBD1 (6 bases). CDR1 is SGHTS, CDR2 YDEGEE, per germline. Trimming removed 3 bases at V and 5 bases at J, with 12 bases between. There are 14 residues in the CDR3. The CDR3 loop is CASSYRDTYQPQHF. The CDR3 DNA reads as TGTGCCAGCAGCTACCGGGACACTTATCAGCCCCAGCATTTT.

V usage is TRBV19 and J usage is TRBJ2-5; D might be TRBD1 (5 bases). The ends were cut back, 4 bases at V and 5 bases at J, with 11 bases in the middle. The germline gives CDR1 LNHDA, CDR2 SQIVND (reference sequence). The CDR3 is 13 amino acids. The CDR3: CASSTGFVETQYF. DNA for the CDR3: TGTGCCAGTAGTACAGGGTTCGTGGAGACCCAGTACTTC.

The V and J genes are TRBV28 and TRBJ2-5; 8 bases line up with TRBD1. CDR3 length: 16 residues. V was pared by 3 bases and J by 0 bases, with 6 bases of the junction left unmatched. The germline CDR1 and CDR2 sequences are MDHEN and SYDVKM. The CDR3 loop is CASSFQGARNQETQYF. CDR3 DNA sequence: TGTGCCAGCAGTTTCCAGGGGGCCCGGAACCAAGAGACCCAGTACTTC.

The CDR3 region is CASSRPDTSYEQYF. The CDR3 bases are TGTGCCAGCTCACGACCGGACACATCTTACGAGCAGTACTTC. This chain connects TRBV18 to TRBJ2-7; D is possibly TRBD1 (5 bases). CDR3 size: 14 residues. Deletions cut 4 bases from V and 4 bases from J, with 14 bases between. Looked up from germline, CDR1 is KGHSH and CDR2 is LQKENI.

V usage is TRBV5-4 and J usage is TRBJ1-1; TRBD1 matches at 8 bases. The CDR3 spans 13 residues. V was pared by 6 bases and J by 6 bases, with 7 bases of the junction left unmatched. Germline V gives CDR1 SGHNT, CDR2 YYREEE (reference sequence). CDR3 bases: TGTGCCAGCACCCCAACAGGGGGAGCTGAAGCTTTCTTT. This gives the protein CASTPTGGAEAFF.

J is TRBJ2-7 and V is TRBV14, with a tentative D call TRBD2 (5 bases). V lost 4 bases and J lost 3, with 13 bases in between. The CDR3 loop spans 14 amino acids. Germline values: CDR1 SGHDN, CDR2 FVKESK. The DNA for the CDR3 is TGTGCCAGCAGCCCCCTGACGGGAATCTACGAGCAGTACTTC. Translating gives CASSPLTGIYEQYF.

There are a few counts of this clone. This sequence joins TRBV5-1 and TRBJ1-2; 7 bases agree with TRBD1. This CDR3 has 15 residues. The germline gives CDR1 SGHRS, CDR2 YFSETQ. J was trimmed by 4 bases and V by 0 bases; bases with no gene match: 6. Written as DNA, the CDR3 is TGCGCCAGCAGCTTGGAATTCGGGACAGTCTATGGCTACACCTTC. Amino acids: CASSLEFGTVYGYTF.

This clone has just one count. The genes are TRBV7-9 and TRBJ2-4, with D maybe TRBD1 (5 bases). The germline CDR1 and CDR2 sequences are SEHNR and FQNEAQ (reference sequence). Trimming cost V 8 bases and J 8 bases, with 16 bases left between them. CDR3 size: 13 residues. The CDR3 loop reads CASRPRGSDIQYF. CDR3 sequence (DNA): TGTGCCAGCCGCCCTAGGGGATCGGACATTCAGTACTTC.

This sequence joins TRBV28 and TRBJ2-7, with 7 bases lining up with TRBD1. The CDR3 covers 14 residues. The V gene end was trimmed by 4 bases and the J gene end by 1 base; junction bases not matched to a gene: 4. The germline CDR1 and CDR2 sequences are MDHEN and SYDVKM. CDR3 in DNA: TGTGCCAGCAGTTCTACGGGACAGTCCTACGAGCAGTACTTC. Translating it yields CASSSTGQSYEQYF. The complete variable domain, with remaining parts taken from reference TRBV28 and TRBJ2-7, reads DVKVTQSSRYLVKRTGEKVFLECVQDMDHENMFWYRQDPGLGLRLIYFSYDVKMKEKGDIPEGYSVSREKKERFSLILESASTNQTSMYLCASSSTGQSYEQYFGPGTRLTVT.